The 18 T cell receptor beta chains listed next were all sequenced from one sample in a study of radiotherapy plus CTLA-4 blockade in lung cancer. Assay used: immunoSEQ multiplex PCR; TCRdb lists only in-frame clones, some missing. This table holds approximately 98,000 clones, about 81% found once. Source: peripheral blood, taken from a patient treated with radiotherapy plus ipilimumab. All receptors derive from a human donor with non-small cell lung cancer who had a partial response to radiotherapy plus ipilimumab.

The rearrangement links TRBV4-1 to TRBJ2-3, with D possibly matching TRBD1 (5 bases). The CDR3 sequence is 14 residues long. Germline CDR1 and CDR2: MGHRA and YSYEKL. Trimming left V 0 bases short and J 5 bases short, with 9 bases between. CDR3 residues: CASSQEGRGDTQYF. The DNA for the CDR3 is TGCGCCAGCAGCCAAGAAGGAAGGGGAGATACGCAGTATTTT.

This chain links TRBV2 with TRBJ2-7, with D unclear. The V gene lost 7 bases and the J gene lost 2 bases, with 21 bases spanning the gap. The CDR3 has 16 residues. Germline CDR1 is SNHLY and CDR2 is FYNNEI. DNA for the CDR3: TGTGCCAGCATGAGGCGCTCAAACATTCCAACCTACGAGCAGTACTTC. Its translation: CASMRRSNIPTYEQYF.

This clone was seen just once. This rearrangement joins TRBV28 to TRBJ2-2, with 7 positions matching TRBD2. The junction had 7 bases not matched to a gene; V was cut back by 5 bases and J by 7 bases. This CDR3 contains 14 residues. Per the germline V gene, CDR1 is MDHEN and CDR2 is SYDVKM. In nucleotides, the CDR3 is TGTGCCAGCAGTACTCCAGGGAGGGGCGGGGAGCTGTTTTTT. This codes for CASSTPGRGGELFF. The variable domain in full, completed from reference TRBV28 and TRBJ2-2, reads DVKVTQSSRYLVKRTGEKVFLECVQDMDHENMFWYRQDPGLGLRLIYFSYDVKMKEKGDIPEGYSVSREKKERFSLILESASTNQTSMYLCASSTPGRGGELFFGEGSRLTVL.

The V gene is TRBV19, the J gene TRBJ2-7; TRBD2 might be the D (5 bases). There are 13 residues in the CDR3. The germline CDR1 and CDR2 sequences are LNHDA and SQIVND (reference sequence). Deletions cut 10 bases from V and 5 bases from J, with 18 bases between. CDR3 loop: CATGKRFLDEQYF. The CDR3 region has the DNA TGTGCCACCGGGAAGAGGTTTTTGGACGAGCAGTACTTC.

V and J are TRBV5-1 and TRBJ2-1, with TRBD2 matching 8 bases. This CDR3 is 15 amino acids long. CDR1 and CDR2 (germline): SGHRS, YFSETQ. J was trimmed by 4 bases and V by 4 bases; bases with no gene match: 7. The CDR3 is CASSPGLASYNEQFF. The CDR3 DNA reads TGCGCCAGCAGCCCAGGACTAGCTTCGTACAATGAGCAGTTCTTC.

This clone was detected only once. This rearrangement joins TRBV19 to TRBJ2-6; a weak D match, TRBD2 (6 bases). With 7 bases removed from V and 0 bases from J, the gap between germline ends came to 10 bases. Germline V CDR1 and CDR2: LNHDA, SQIVND (reference sequence). This CDR3 has 15 residues. CDR3: CASTAGSSGANVLTF. For the CDR3, the DNA is TGTGCCAGTACCGCCGGGAGCTCTGGGGCCAACGTCCTGACTTTC.

The rearrangement joins TRBV9 to TRBJ1-1; D may be TRBD1 (6 bases). The CDR3 runs 15 residues. Per the germline V gene, CDR1 is SGDLS and CDR2 is YYNGEE. V gave up 3 bases and J gave up 4 bases, with 16 bases separating them. The CDR3 region is CASSARQVGGTEAFF. The CDR3, as DNA: TGTGCCAGCAGCGCGAGACAGGTTGGCGGCACTGAAGCTTTCTTT.

The chain carries TRBV5-1 and TRBJ2-5; TRBD1 aligns across 9 bases. V shed 4 bases, J shed 3 bases, and the junction held 7 bases outside the gene matches. This CDR3 has 15 residues. Germline V gene lookup returns CDR1 SGHRS and CDR2 YFSETQ. The CDR3 region is CASSTGTGKEETQYF. The CDR3 nucleotides read TGCGCCAGCAGCACCGGGACAGGGAAGGAAGAGACCCAGTACTTC.

The chain combines TRBV19 with TRBJ1-2; D is unresolved. The germline CDR1 and CDR2 sequences are LNHDA and SQIVND (reference sequence). This CDR3 is 17 amino acids long. V shed 5 bases and J shed 4 bases, with 23 bases lying between them. CDR3 sequence (DNA): TGTGCCAGTAGTCTGGCAGAGGCAAATCGAAAGACCTATGGCTACACCTTC. Translation: CASSLAEANRKTYGYTF. Using reference TRBV19 and TRBJ1-2 for the parts outside the CDR3, the full variable domain is DGGITQSPKYLFRKEGQNVTLSCEQNLNHDAMYWYRQDPGQGLRLIYYSQIVNDFQKGDIAEGYSVSREKKESFPLTVTSAQKNPTAFYLCASSLAEANRKTYGYTFGSGTRLTVV.

V gene TRBV29-1 combines with J gene TRBJ2-5; D possibly corresponds to TRBD1 (6 bases). In germline, CDR1 is SQVTM, CDR2 ANQGSEA. The CDR3 extends over 13 amino acids. The V end lost 2 bases, the J end lost 5 bases, and 12 bases lay between the germline ends. CDR3 sequence (DNA): TGCAGCGTTGAAAGGGTCCAGGGGGAGACCCAGTACTTC. Encoded protein: CSVERVQGETQYF.

The V call is TRBV2, the J call TRBJ2-5; 7 nucleotides line up with TRBD1. This CDR3 has 14 residues. V gave up 5 bases and J gave up 3 bases; unmatched junction bases: 6. The germline V gene has CDR1 SNHLY and CDR2 FYNNEI. CDR3 sequence: CASSPGTAKETQYF. The CDR3 bases are TGTGCCAGCAGTCCCGGGACAGCAAAAGAGACCCAGTACTTC.

Remarks on this clone: Additional DNA sequences in this sample encode the identical CDR3. J is TRBJ1-1 and V is TRBV20-1; tentatively, D is TRBD1 (6 bases). Germline V lookup: CDR1 DFQATT, CDR2 SNEGSKA (reference sequence). This CDR3 contains 11 residues. DNA for the CDR3: TGCAGAGGGGGGGCGAACACTGAAGCTTTCTTT. Amino acid sequence: CRGGANTEAFF.

In its sample, this clone was seen once. CDR3: CASSSSLAGVSYEQYF. In nucleotides, the CDR3 is TGTGCCAGTAGTAGTTCTCTAGCGGGAGTCTCCTACGAGCAGTACTTC. The genes are TRBV19 and TRBJ2-7, with 10 bases lining up with TRBD2. The CDR3 has 16 residues. V dropped 4 bases and J dropped 0; count of bases not matched to a gene: 6. Per germline, CDR1 LNHDA and CDR2 SQIVND (reference sequence).

The chain joins TRBV29-1 to TRBJ2-3; TRBD1 aligns across 7 bases. V lost 1 base, J lost 3 bases, and 7 bases stayed unmatched. The CDR3 is 15 amino acids. Germline V gene sequence: CDR1 SQVTM, CDR2 ANQGSEA. The CDR3: CSVEGGRGITDTQYF. CDR3 bases: TGCAGCGTTGAAGGGGGCAGGGGGATTACAGATACGCAGTATTTT.

The genes are TRBV4-1 and TRBJ1-1; maybe TRBD1 (6 bases). This CDR3 has 16 residues. Germline V CDR1 and CDR2: MGHRA, YSYEKL. V was pared by 1 base and J by 6 bases, with 18 bases between. The CDR3 coding sequence is TGCGCCAGCAGCCAAGGTCTGGACCAGGGGAGGGCTGAAGCTTTCTTT. It yields the protein CASSQGLDQGRAEAFF.

The chain carries TRBV7-3 and TRBJ2-1; TRBD2 matches 11 bases. The V and J ends lost 1 base and 4 bases, in that order; junction bases with no gene match: 9. The germline V gene encodes CDR1 SGHTA and CDR2 FQGTGA. There are 18 residues in the CDR3. This chain's CDR3 is CASSLMASGGLLYNEQFF. Here the CDR3 DNA reads TGTGCCAGCAGCTTAATGGCTAGCGGGGGGCTTCTTTACAATGAGCAGTTCTTC.

The rearrangement joins TRBV11-2 to TRBJ2-3, with a tentative D call TRBD1 (5 bases). Germline-derived CDR1 and CDR2 are SGHAT and FQNNGV. Trimming left V 2 bases short and J 1 base short, with 10 bases between. The CDR3 covers 15 residues. CDR3 sequence reads: CASSLRRQRTDTQYF. CDR3 in DNA: TGTGCCAGCAGCTTAAGGAGACAGCGCACAGATACGCAGTATTTT. Full variable domain (outside the CDR3, taken from reference TRBV11-2 and TRBJ2-3): EAGVAQSPRYKIIEKRQSVAFWCNPISGHATLYWYQQILGQGPKLLIQFQNNGVVDDSQLPKDRFSAERLKGVDSTLKIQPAKLEDSAVYLCASSLRRQRTDTQYFGPGTRLTVL.

V and J are TRBV19 and TRBJ2-1; 13 bases are a match to TRBD2. CDR3 length equals 15 residues. Germline values: CDR1 LNHDA, CDR2 SQIVND (reference sequence). The J segment lost 8 bases and the V segment lost 3 bases, leaving 4 bases of the junction unmatched. The CDR3 DNA sequence: TGTGCCAGTAGTATGCGGACTAGCGGGAGCGATGAGCAGTTCTTC. Its translation: CASSMRTSGSDEQFF.